Following are 24 T cell receptor beta chains from one sample sequenced in a study of OX40 agonist ivuxolimab in advanced cancers. Profiling relied on immunoSEQ multiplex PCR, and the TCRdb table lists in-frame clones only, not all of them. The table lists approximately 80,000 clones, around 91% of them singletons. This specimen consisted of CD4+ or CD8+ T cells sorted from blood, obtained in a trial of the OX40 agonist ivuxolimab. Receptors originate from an adult with an advanced solid tumor such as melanoma, head and neck, liver or kidney cancer.

The chain recombines TRBV7-8 with TRBJ1-6, with 8 bases matching TRBD1. This CDR3 contains 17 residues. V lost 3 bases to trimming and J lost 9 bases; unmatched junction nucleotides: 13. Germline CDR1 is SGHVS and CDR2 is FQNEAQ. The CDR3 spells CASSFTMTGQVASPLHF. CDR3 DNA: TGTGCCAGCAGCTTTACAATGACGGGACAGGTGGCTTCACCCCTCCACTTT.

The chain uses TRBV4-1 and TRBJ1-6; maybe TRBD1 (5 bases). CDR1 MGHRA and CDR2 YSYEKL come from the germline V gene. This CDR3 has 17 residues. The germline V and J ends were trimmed by 3 bases and 7 bases, with 19 bases remaining between them. The DNA of the CDR3 is TGCGCCAGCAGCCACCAGTCGGGGGGACTTGGGAATTCACCCCTCCACTTT. Its translation: CASSHQSGGLGNSPLHF.

The chain couples TRBV7-9 to TRBJ1-2, with D unclear. V shed 5 bases and J shed 6 bases, with 10 bases lying between them. This CDR3 has 12 residues. Germline V gene data show CDR1 as SEHNR and CDR2 as FQNEAQ (reference sequence). CDR3 DNA sequence: TGTGCCAGCAGCCTCTTTGGCGATGGCTACACCTTC. Translating gives CASSLFGDGYTF.

The genes are TRBV18 and TRBJ2-5; 9 bases match TRBD1. Losses at the gene ends were 3 bases for V and 5 bases for J; bases not matched to a gene: 4. The CDR3 consists of 14 residues. CDR1 and CDR2 (germline): KGHSH, LQKENI. CDR3 residues: CASSPGTGRETQYF. The CDR3 DNA sequence: TGTGCCAGCTCACCGGGGACAGGGAGGGAGACCCAGTACTTC.

V usage is TRBV7-8 and J usage is TRBJ1-1; no clear D. Germline V gene lookup returns CDR1 SGHVS and CDR2 FQNEAQ. The germline V and J ends were trimmed by 5 bases and 4 bases, with 20 bases remaining between them. This CDR3 contains 16 residues. CDR3 sequence (DNA): TGTGCCAGCAGCCCATTAGGCGAGGCTACGGTCACTGAAGCTTTCTTT. It yields the protein CASSPLGEATVTEAFF. Full variable domain (outside the CDR3, taken from reference TRBV7-8 and TRBJ1-1): GAGVSQSPRYKVAKRGQDVALRCDPISGHVSLFWYQQALGQGPEFLTYFQNEAQLDKSGLPSDRFFAERPEGSVSTLKIQRTQQEDSAVYLCASSPLGEATVTEAFFGQGTRLTVV.

CDR3 coding DNA: TGTGCCAGCAGTTTACGTGGCAGGGGGCCTGGAAACACCATATATTTT. This translates into CASSLRGRGPGNTIYF. The V call is TRBV27, the J call TRBJ1-3; 8 bases agree with TRBD1. The junction had 5 bases not matched to a gene; V was cut back by 2 bases and J by 2 bases. This CDR3 comprises 16 residues. CDR1 is MNHEY and CDR2 is SMNVEV in the germline V gene (reference sequence).

Points on this clone: Other nucleotide sequences from this sample produce the same CDR3. The chain uses TRBV30 and TRBJ2-1, with D perhaps TRBD2 (5 bases). This CDR3 has 11 residues. Per the germline V gene, CDR1 is GTSNPN and CDR2 is SVGIG (reference sequence). The V and J ends lost 1 base and 14 bases respectively, with 12 bases between them. CDR3 nucleotides: TGTGCCTGGAGTGCCGGGGAGACGAAGTTCTTC. Translated: CAWSAGETKFF.

V and J are TRBV29-1 and TRBJ2-5; the D is unclear. V lost 3 bases, J lost 2 bases, and 13 bases lay in between. The CDR3 loop spans 14 amino acids. The germline gives CDR1 SQVTM, CDR2 ANQGSEA. The CDR3 nucleotides are TGCAGCGTTGACGTCTTAGGCCTTCAAGAGACCCAGTACTTC. Its translation: CSVDVLGLQETQYF.

V usage is TRBV14 and J usage is TRBJ1-2; no definite D call. The CDR3 length is 19 residues. V was clipped by 0 bases and J by 2 bases, with 22 bases between them. CDR1 SGHDN and CDR2 FVKESK come from the germline V gene. CDR3 in DNA: TGTGCCAGCAGCCAAGAAAGATGGCGGGGAGACATCATAAACTATGGCTACACCTTC. The encoded protein is CASSQERWRGDIINYGYTF.

J is TRBJ1-3 and V is TRBV19, with D uncertain. Trimming shortened V by 3 bases and J by 3 bases, and 12 bases separated the two germline ends. The CDR3 is 15 amino acids. The germline V gene encodes CDR1 LNHDA and CDR2 SQIVND (reference sequence). The CDR3 DNA is TGTGCCAGTAGTATTTCCTGGGAGAGTGGAAACACCATATATTTT. Protein product: CASSISWESGNTIYF.

The chain uses TRBV18 and TRBJ1-2; 7 bases align to TRBD1. The J segment lost 3 bases and the V segment lost 4 bases, leaving 5 bases of the junction unmatched. Germline values: CDR1 KGHSH, CDR2 LQKENI. This CDR3 is 14 amino acids long. The chain's CDR3 is CASSLTGTDYGYTF. CDR3 DNA: TGTGCCAGCTCACTAACCGGGACAGACTATGGCTACACCTTC. Based on the CDR3 plus reference TRBV18 and TRBJ1-2, the full variable domain is NAGVMQNPRHLVRRRGQEARLRCSPMKGHSHVYWYRQLPEEGLKFMVYLQKENIIDESGMPKERFSAEFPKEGPSILRIQQVVRGDSAAYFCASSLTGTDYGYTFGSGTRLTVV.

The V and J genes are TRBV6-4 and TRBJ1-5; 7 bases line up with TRBD1. The CDR3 covers 17 residues. Germline CDR1 reads MRHNA; CDR2 reads SNTAGT. The junction had 11 bases not matched to a gene; V was cut back by 2 bases and J by 4 bases. CDR3 protein: CASSDHSAGGWNQPQHF. CDR3 DNA: TGTGCCAGCAGTGACCATTCCGCAGGGGGGTGGAATCAGCCCCAGCATTTT.

V is TRBV5-4 and J is TRBJ1-1, with 10 bases that match TRBD1. The trim removed 4 bases at V and 1 base at J, leaving 4 bases unmatched. In germline, CDR1 is SGHNT, CDR2 YYREEE (reference sequence). This CDR3 has 15 amino acids. The CDR3 loop is CASSSRDRGNTEAFF. DNA of the CDR3: TGTGCCAGCAGCAGCCGGGACAGGGGGAACACTGAAGCTTTCTTT.

The V gene is TRBV29-1, the J gene TRBJ2-5; a possible D gene is TRBD1 (5 bases). Germline CDR1 reads SQVTM; CDR2 reads ANQGSEA. The CDR3 has 14 amino acids. The germline V and J ends were trimmed by 3 bases and 1 base, with 12 bases remaining between them. DNA for the CDR3: TGCAGCGTTGACAGACAGCTAGGCCAAGAGACCCAGTACTTC. This gives the protein CSVDRQLGQETQYF.

The chain employs TRBV14 and TRBJ1-2; D not resolved. V was clipped by 0 bases and J by 4 bases, with 9 bases between them. Per the germline V gene, CDR1 is SGHDN and CDR2 is FVKESK. There are 14 residues in the CDR3. The chain's CDR3 is CASSQDKGTYGYTF. Written as DNA, the CDR3 is TGTGCCAGCAGCCAAGATAAGGGTACCTATGGCTACACCTTC.

The chain carries TRBV5-1 and TRBJ2-1, with D hard to call. Looked up from germline, CDR1 is SGHRS and CDR2 is YFSETQ. Trimming left V 0 bases short and J 9 bases short, with 7 bases between. This CDR3 spans 12 amino acids. In DNA form, the CDR3 reads TGCGCCAGCAGCTTGGTGAGCTCTGAGCAGTTCTTC. Its protein product is CASSLVSSEQFF. Drawing the rest from reference TRBV5-1 and TRBJ2-1, the complete variable domain is KAGVTQTPRYLIKTRGQQVTLSCSPISGHRSVSWYQQTPGQGLQFLFEYFSETQRNKGNFPGRFSGRQFSNSRSEMNVSTLELGDSALYLCASSLVSSEQFFGPGTRLTVL.

The chain uses TRBV12-5 and TRBJ2-2; D not resolved. The CDR3 runs to 12 residues. V lost 1 base to trimming and J lost 7 bases, with 4 bases between them. Germline-derived CDR1 and CDR2 are LGHNT and FRNRAP. The CDR3 bases are TGTGCTAGTGGTTTGGAAGTCGGGGAGCTGTTTTTT. Protein: CASGLEVGELFF.

In DNA, the CDR3 is TGCAGCGTTGAAGCGACAGTGTCGGAAGCTTTCTTT. It yields the protein CSVEATVSEAFF. This chain connects TRBV29-1 to TRBJ1-1, with a weak D call TRBD1 (5 bases). Germline lookup yields CDR1 SQVTM and CDR2 ANQGSEA. Trimming removed 1 base at V and 8 bases at J, with 11 bases between. This CDR3 contains 12 residues.

This clone has just one count. The chain recombines TRBV28 with TRBJ2-3, with D unresolved. CDR3 length: 14 residues. The ends were cut back, 3 bases at V and 2 bases at J, with 9 bases in the middle. CDR1 and CDR2 from the germline V gene are MDHEN and SYDVKM. The CDR3 here is CASSLSQLTDTQYF. DNA of the CDR3: TGTGCCAGCAGTTTGTCACAGCTCACAGATACGCAGTATTTT. Complete variable domain (other parts from reference TRBV28 and TRBJ2-3): DVKVTQSSRYLVKRTGEKVFLECVQDMDHENMFWYRQDPGLGLRLIYFSYDVKMKEKGDIPEGYSVSREKKERFSLILESASTNQTSMYLCASSLSQLTDTQYFGPGTRLTVL.

The V call is TRBV4-2, the J call TRBJ2-1; the D is unclear. Germline CDR1 is LGHNA and CDR2 is YNFKEQ. V dropped 0 bases and J dropped 5 bases, with 11 bases sitting between them. This CDR3 is built from 15 residues. CDR3 loop: CASSQDSAADNEQFF. The CDR3, as DNA: TGTGCCAGCAGCCAAGACTCGGCAGCTGACAATGAGCAGTTCTTC.

The chain recombines TRBV4-1 with TRBJ1-4, with D perhaps TRBD1 (5 bases). The CDR3 sequence is 17 residues long. V dropped 4 bases and J dropped 0 bases, with 15 bases sitting between them. Germline V gene lookup returns CDR1 MGHRA and CDR2 YSYEKL. The CDR3 spells CASSLRLGESTNEKLFF. The CDR3 DNA is TGCGCCAGCAGCCTCCGGTTGGGGGAGTCAACTAATGAAAAACTGTTTTTT.

This clone was picked up one time. This chain joins TRBV6-1 and TRBJ1-5; D is undetermined. The CDR3 totals 14 residues. CDR1 and CDR2 from the germline V gene are MNHNS and SASEGT. Trimming shortened V by 2 bases and J by 0 bases, and 5 bases separated the two germline ends. The CDR3 DNA reads as TGTGCCAGCAGTGAAAGGGATAGCAATCAGCCCCAGCATTTT. Residues: CASSERDSNQPQHF.

The V and J genes are TRBV25-1 and TRBJ1-5; no definite D call. CDR1 and CDR2 (germline): MGHDK, SYGVNS. V was pared by 5 bases and J by 1 base, with 9 bases between. This CDR3 region has 14 residues. In DNA form, the CDR3 reads TGTGCCAGCAGTTTAGCTGGGAGCAATCAGCCCCAGCATTTT. Translated: CASSLAGSNQPQHF. Drawing the rest from reference TRBV25-1 and TRBJ1-5, the complete variable domain is EADIYQTPRYLVIGTGKKITLECSQTMGHDKMYWYQQDPGMELHLIHYSYGVNSTEKGDLSSESTVSRIRTEHFPLTLESARPSHTSQYLCASSLAGSNQPQHFGDGTRLSIL.

The chain combines TRBV10-3 with TRBJ2-7; weak D call: TRBD1 (6 bases). CDR3 length equals 13 residues. Germline V lookup: CDR1 ENHRY, CDR2 SYGVKD. Trimming removed 7 bases from V and 5 bases from J, with 15 bases in between. The CDR3 protein is CAINDRQPDEQYF. The CDR3 DNA reads as TGTGCCATCAATGACAGGCAACCCGACGAGCAGTACTTC.